The present TCR beta chain was sequenced within a study of cytomegalovirus exposure and HLA in healthy donors. The study, taken as a whole, reports: The study flagged about 150 TCR beta chains as cytomegalovirus-associated. Most TCR beta V segments were productive about 90% or about 30% of the time in an earlier analysis. Trimming of TCR beta V- and J-genes showed a link, identified in a later analysis, to a missense DCLRE1C variant.

The PCR used 60 Vbeta and 13 Jbeta primers. The assay was immunoSEQ multiplex PCR, and TCRdb's table has in-frame clones only and misses some. Of tens of thousands of clones listed, roughly 69% are singletons. Concerning this clone: Its antigen remains unidentified.

The clonotype was recovered from a man in his fifties in good health and CMV-seropositive. Material: PBMCs.

The CDR3 is CASSLTRTSFYEQFF. CDR3 in DNA: TGTGCCAGCTCACTAACTCGGACTAGCTTCTATGAGCAGTTCTTC. The gene calls are TRBV18 and TRBJ2-1; the match to TRBD2 covers 8 bases. The CDR3 is made up of 15 amino acids. Trimming removed 4 bases from V and 8 bases from J; junction bases left unmatched: 10. Germline CDR1 KGHSH, CDR2 LQKENI.